The 20 T cell receptor beta chains listed next were all sequenced from one sample in a study of blood T cell repertoires in COVID-19. Profiling relied on immunoSEQ multiplex PCR, and the TCRdb table lists in-frame clones only, not all of them. The top ten clones hold roughly a tenth of a sample with 300,000 to 350,000 clones, about 91% of them seen once. Sample: peripheral blood. The receptor set was obtained from a man younger than 40 with COVID-19, enrolled during active disease.

The V and J genes are TRBV7-2 and TRBJ1-5; 11 bases line up with TRBD1. This CDR3 is built from 14 residues. CDR1 and CDR2 from the germline V gene are SGHTA and FQGNSA. Trimming removed 3 bases from V and 8 bases from J; junction bases left unmatched: 3. The CDR3 DNA is TGTGCCAGCAGCTTGGACAGGGGGCTAGAGCCCCAGCATTTT. Translation: CASSLDRGLEPQHF. Looking up the rest from reference TRBV7-2 and TRBJ1-5 gives the full variable domain: GAGVSQSPSNKVTEKGKDVELRCDPISGHTALYWYRQSLGQGLEFLIYFQGNSAPDKSGLPSDRFSAERTGGSVSTLTIQRTQQEDSAVYLCASSLDRGLEPQHFGDGTRLSIL.

In this sample, this clone turned up a few times. The chain couples TRBV7-9 to TRBJ2-1, with TRBD2 identical over 7 bases. The CDR3 has 17 amino acids. Germline V gives CDR1 SEHNR, CDR2 FQNEAQ (reference sequence). Germline trimming cut 5 bases from V and 3 bases from J; bases unmatched to any gene: 13. CDR3 sequence: CASSHRTSAGVYNEQFF. CDR3 bases: TGTGCCAGCAGCCACCGGACAAGTGCGGGAGTCTACAATGAGCAGTTCTTC.

V gene TRBV18 combines with J gene TRBJ2-5; the match to TRBD1 covers 11 bases. There are 15 residues in the CDR3. CDR1 is KGHSH and CDR2 is LQKENI in the germline V gene. V lost 5 bases and J lost 5; bases outside the gene matches: 7. In DNA, the CDR3 is TGTGCCAGCTCATCCGGACAGGGGGCGGTTGAGACCCAGTACTTC. Translated: CASSSGQGAVETQYF.

This clone was seen only once. The J gene is TRBJ1-6, the V gene TRBV10-3; TRBD1 might be the D (6 bases). Trimming removed 7 bases from V and 11 bases from J, with 18 bases in between. The CDR3 sequence is 14 residues long. Per germline, CDR1 ENHRY and CDR2 SYGVKD. The CDR3 here is CAIKTGGPGTPLHF. The CDR3 DNA reads as TGTGCCATCAAAACCGGGGGGCCGGGGACACCCCTCCACTTT.

The rearrangement uses TRBV18 and TRBJ1-6, with D possibly TRBD1 on 5 matching bases. V shed 1 base and J shed 5 bases, with 18 bases lying between them. Germline CDR1 and CDR2: KGHSH and LQKENI. This CDR3 comprises 18 residues. The CDR3 is CASSPLFSRGVHNSPLHF. CDR3 nucleotide sequence: TGTGCCAGCTCACCACTTTTCAGTCGGGGGGTTCATAATTCACCCCTCCACTTT.

The V call is TRBV19, the J call TRBJ1-3; 7 bases are shared with TRBD1. V lost 6 bases, J lost 8 bases, and 7 bases stayed unmatched. CDR3 length: 13 residues. The V gene's germline CDR1 is LNHDA and CDR2 SQIVND (reference sequence). The CDR3 reads CASSTGQSDTIYF. Written as DNA, the CDR3 is TGTGCCAGTAGCACGGGACAGTCGGACACCATATATTTT.

The V and J genes are TRBV4-3 and TRBJ2-2, with D uncertain. Trimming stripped 4 bases from V and 1 base from J, with 13 bases between. The CDR3 consists of 16 residues. Germline-derived CDR1 and CDR2 are LGHNA and YSLEER. CDR3 sequence reads: CASSPQIYLNTGELFF. DNA of the CDR3: TGCGCCAGCAGCCCACAGATCTACCTGAACACCGGGGAGCTGTTTTTT.

V is TRBV5-1 and J is TRBJ2-5; D might be TRBD2 (6 bases). V lost 1 base and J lost 1, with 14 bases in between. CDR1 and CDR2 from the germline V gene are SGHRS and YFSETQ. The CDR3 is 16 amino acids. The CDR3 DNA is TGCGCCAGCAGCTTGATCGGGGGATCGGTCCAAGAGACCCAGTACTTC. Protein product: CASSLIGGSVQETQYF.

The gene calls are TRBV27 and TRBJ1-3; TRBD1 might be the D (6 bases). The V gene's germline CDR1 is MNHEY and CDR2 SMNVEV (reference sequence). Between the trimmed V and J ends, which lost 5 bases and 4 bases, there was a span of 15 bases. The CDR3 loop spans 15 amino acids. The CDR3 region is CASSTLRGSGNTIYF. The CDR3 DNA follows: TGTGCCAGCAGTACCCTCAGGGGATCGGGAAACACCATATATTTT.

J is TRBJ2-7 and V is TRBV4-3, with D perhaps matching TRBD2 (6 bases). CDR1 is LGHNA, CDR2 YSLEER, per germline. The CDR3 consists of 15 residues. Trimming pared 1 base from V and 3 bases from J, leaving 13 bases between. CDR3 sequence reads: CASSQGLAALYEQYF. DNA for the CDR3: TGCGCCAGCAGCCAAGGTTTAGCGGCACTCTACGAGCAGTACTTC.

CDR3 in DNA: TGTGCCAGCAGTCCAGAACCAGGGTACGAGCAGTACTTC. Its translation: CASSPEPGYEQYF. The chain uses TRBV6-6 and TRBJ2-7, with D possibly TRBD1 on 5 matching bases. Germline values: CDR1 MNHNY, CDR2 SVGAGI (reference sequence). Trimming pared 5 bases from V and 4 bases from J, leaving 12 bases between. The CDR3 sequence is 13 residues long.

The chain links TRBV11-3 to TRBJ2-1; 8 nucleotides align to TRBD2. V lost 0 bases to trimming and J lost 4 bases; unmatched junction nucleotides: 8. The CDR3 has 17 residues. Germline CDR1 and CDR2: SGHNT and YENEEA. The CDR3 spells CASSLDKTGGLYNEQFF. In DNA, the CDR3 is TGTGCCAGCAGCTTAGATAAGACGGGGGGGCTTTACAATGAGCAGTTCTTC.

The rearrangement uses TRBV30 and TRBJ1-1, with D perhaps matching TRBD1 (6 bases). Germline lookup yields CDR1 GTSNPN and CDR2 SVGIG (reference sequence). The CDR3 is 14 amino acids. Trimming removed 0 bases at V and 6 bases at J, with 14 bases between. CDR3 protein: CAWSVGGAGAEAFF. As DNA, the CDR3 is TGTGCCTGGAGTGTAGGGGGGGCTGGGGCTGAAGCTTTCTTT.

The rearrangement uses TRBV6-5 and TRBJ2-1; unclear D gene. V shed 8 bases and J shed 5 bases, with 19 bases lying between them. The CDR3 has 15 residues. Germline CDR1 reads MNHEY; CDR2 reads SVGAGI. The CDR3 here is CASHLSAGLNNEQFF. The CDR3 DNA is TGTGCCAGCCATTTGTCCGCAGGTCTCAACAATGAGCAGTTCTTC.

This chain joins TRBV7-3 and TRBJ1-5, with 7 positions matching TRBD1. Germline V gene lookup returns CDR1 SGHTA and CDR2 FQGTGA. Trimming removed 5 bases from V and 0 bases from J; junction bases left unmatched: 4. The CDR3 totals 15 residues. This CDR3 reads CASSLTGDSNQPQHF. CDR3 nucleotide sequence: TGTGCCAGCAGCCTTACAGGGGATAGCAATCAGCCCCAGCATTTT.

J is TRBJ1-1 and V is TRBV7-9, with D possibly TRBD1 on 5 matching bases. Trimming left V 5 bases short and J 7 bases short, with 20 bases between. The V gene's germline CDR1 is SEHNR and CDR2 FQNEAQ (reference sequence). The CDR3 extends over 15 amino acids. The CDR3 sequence: CASSQGSGGGGEAFF. CDR3 nucleotide sequence: TGTGCCAGCAGCCAAGGATCGGGGGGAGGAGGTGAAGCTTTCTTT.

The chain employs TRBV15 and TRBJ1-1; D is perhaps TRBD1 (5 bases). CDR1 and CDR2 from the germline V gene are LNHNV and YYDKDF (reference sequence). CDR3 length equals 17 residues. V was clipped by 0 bases and J by 5 bases, with 19 bases between them. The CDR3 DNA follows: TGTGCCACCAGCAGAGATCTGAGTCTGACGGGGGTAACTGAAGCTTTCTTT. The encoded protein is CATSRDLSLTGVTEAFF.

CDR3 nucleotide sequence: TGTGCTAGTGGTTTGAGTGGGGCCAATGAAGCTTTCTTT. Amino acids: CASGLSGANEAFF. The genes are TRBV12-5 and TRBJ1-1; TRBD1 might be the D (5 bases). Germline V gene data show CDR1 as LGHNT and CDR2 as FRNRAP. This CDR3 has 13 residues. V was cut by 2 bases and J by 7 bases, with 11 bases left in between.

This chain uses TRBV6-2 or TRBV6-3 with TRBJ2-3, with 8 positions matching TRBD2. The CDR3 has 13 amino acids. The V gene's germline CDR1 is MNHEY and CDR2 SVGEGT. V lost 4 bases and J lost 7; bases outside the gene matches: 4. The CDR3 coding sequence is TGTGCCAGCAGTTTCGGGGGGGGGAATACGCAGTATTTT. Its protein is CASSFGGGNTQYF.

CDR3 residues: CASSLTAGSGANVLTF. Here the CDR3 DNA reads TGTGCCAGCAGCTTAACCGCAGGGTCAGGGGCCAACGTCCTGACTTTC. V is TRBV11-2 and J is TRBJ2-6; D perhaps matches TRBD1 (5 bases). The germline V gene has CDR1 SGHAT and CDR2 FQNNGV. The V end was cut by 2 bases, the J end by 4 bases, with 12 bases between. The CDR3 totals 16 residues.